This T cell receptor (beta chain) was captured by sequencing in a study of PD-1 blockade in classical Hodgkin lymphoma. As to this clone: Other DNA sequences in this specimen translate into the identical CDR3.

TCRdb's copy holds only in-frame clones and misses some; the assay was immunoSEQ multiplex PCR. The sample consists of roughly 40,000 clones, approximately 87% of them appearing once. After autologous stem cell transplantation all patients relapsed, and prior brentuximab vedotin exposure differed between cohorts. CDR1 SGDLS and CDR2 YYNGEE come from the germline V gene. CDR3 length equals 15 residues. Deletions cut 0 bases from V and 2 bases from J, with 8 bases between. Specimen: peripheral blood mononuclear cells (PBMCs), collected at baseline. This sequence was found in a human donor with classical Hodgkin lymphoma. The V and J genes are TRBV9 and TRBJ2-2, with a weak D call TRBD2 (6 bases). This CDR3 is CASSVDGSNTGELFF. The CDR3 nucleotides read TGTGCCAGCAGCGTAGACGGGAGTAACACCGGGGAGCTGTTTTTT.